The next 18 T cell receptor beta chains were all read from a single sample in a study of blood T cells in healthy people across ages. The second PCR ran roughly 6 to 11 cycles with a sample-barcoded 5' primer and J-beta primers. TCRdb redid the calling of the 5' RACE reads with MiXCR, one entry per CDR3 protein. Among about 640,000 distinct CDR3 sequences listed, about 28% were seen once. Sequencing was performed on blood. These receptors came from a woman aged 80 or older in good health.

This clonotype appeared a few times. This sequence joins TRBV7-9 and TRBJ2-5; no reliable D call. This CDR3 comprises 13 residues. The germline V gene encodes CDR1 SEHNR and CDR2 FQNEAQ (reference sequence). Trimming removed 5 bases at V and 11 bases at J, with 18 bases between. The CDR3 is CASSPPLGNEQYF. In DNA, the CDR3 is TGTGCCAGCAGCCCCCCCCTTGGGAATGAGCAGTACTTC.

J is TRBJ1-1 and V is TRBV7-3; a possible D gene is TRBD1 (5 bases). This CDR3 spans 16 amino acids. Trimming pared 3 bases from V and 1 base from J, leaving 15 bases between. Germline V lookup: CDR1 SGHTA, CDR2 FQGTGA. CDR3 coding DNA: TGTGCCAGCAGCTTGATTGGGGCATTGCCGAACACTGAAGCTTTCTTT. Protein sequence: CASSLIGALPNTEAFF.

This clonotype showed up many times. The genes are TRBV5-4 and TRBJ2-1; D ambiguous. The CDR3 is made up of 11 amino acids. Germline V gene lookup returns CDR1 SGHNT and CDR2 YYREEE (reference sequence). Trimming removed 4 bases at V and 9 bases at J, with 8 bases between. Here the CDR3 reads CASSLQTEQFF. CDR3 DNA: TGTGCCAGCAGCCTCCAAACTGAGCAGTTCTTC.

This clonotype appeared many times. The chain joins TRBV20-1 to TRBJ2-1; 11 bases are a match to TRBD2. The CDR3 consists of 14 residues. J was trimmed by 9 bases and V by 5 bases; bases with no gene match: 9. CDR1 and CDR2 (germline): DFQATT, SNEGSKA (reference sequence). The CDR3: CSAETSGVVGEQFF. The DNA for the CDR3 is TGCAGTGCTGAGACTAGCGGGGTGGTGGGTGAGCAGTTCTTC.

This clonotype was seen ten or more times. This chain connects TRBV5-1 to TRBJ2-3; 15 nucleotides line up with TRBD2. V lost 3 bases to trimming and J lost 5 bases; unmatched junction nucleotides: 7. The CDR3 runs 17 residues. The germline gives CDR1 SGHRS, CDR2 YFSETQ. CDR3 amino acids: CASSSGGLAGGRDTQYF. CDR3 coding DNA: TGCGCCAGCAGCTCCGGGGGACTAGCGGGGGGAAGAGATACGCAGTATTTT.

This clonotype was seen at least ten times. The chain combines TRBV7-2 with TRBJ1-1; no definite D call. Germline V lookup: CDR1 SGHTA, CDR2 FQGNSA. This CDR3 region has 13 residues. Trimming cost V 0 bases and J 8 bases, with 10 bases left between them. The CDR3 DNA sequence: TGTGCCAGCAGCTTAGCGGAGATTACAGAAGCTTTCTTT. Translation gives CASSLAEITEAFF. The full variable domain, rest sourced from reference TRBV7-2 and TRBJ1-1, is GAGVSQSPSNKVTEKGKDVELRCDPISGHTALYWYRQSLGQGLEFLIYFQGNSAPDKSGLPSDRFSAERTGGSVSTLTIQRTQQEDSAVYLCASSLAEITEAFFGQGTRLTVV.

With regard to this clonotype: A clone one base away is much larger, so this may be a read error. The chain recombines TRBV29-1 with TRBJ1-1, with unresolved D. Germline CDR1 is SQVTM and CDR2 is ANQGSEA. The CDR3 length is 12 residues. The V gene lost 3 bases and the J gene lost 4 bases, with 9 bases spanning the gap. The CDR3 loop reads CSVEWWSTEAFF. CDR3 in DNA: TGCAGCGTTGAGTGGTGGAGCACTGAAGCTTTCTTT.

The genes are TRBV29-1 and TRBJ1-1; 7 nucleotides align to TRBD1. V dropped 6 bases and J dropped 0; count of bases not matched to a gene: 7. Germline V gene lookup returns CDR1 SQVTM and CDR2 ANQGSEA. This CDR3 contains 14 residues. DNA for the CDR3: TGCAGCGTGGAACAGGGGACCCTGAACACTGAAGCTTTCTTT. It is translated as CSVEQGTLNTEAFF.

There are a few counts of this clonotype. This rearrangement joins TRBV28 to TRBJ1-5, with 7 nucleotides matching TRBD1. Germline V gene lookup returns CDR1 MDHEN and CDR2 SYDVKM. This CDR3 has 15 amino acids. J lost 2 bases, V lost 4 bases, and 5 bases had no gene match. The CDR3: CASSSDRHGNQPQHF. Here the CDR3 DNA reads TGTGCCAGCAGTTCGGACAGGCACGGCAATCAGCCCCAGCATTTT.

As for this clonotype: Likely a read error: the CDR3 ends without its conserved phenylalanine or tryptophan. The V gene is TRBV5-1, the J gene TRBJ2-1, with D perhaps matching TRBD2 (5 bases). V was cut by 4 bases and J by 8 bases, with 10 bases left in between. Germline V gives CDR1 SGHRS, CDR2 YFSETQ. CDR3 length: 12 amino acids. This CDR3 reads CASSRAGDEQFV. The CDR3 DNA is TGCGCCAGCAGCCGGGCCGGGGATGAGCAGTTCGTC.

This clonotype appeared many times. The DNA of the CDR3 is TGTGCCAGCAGTGCGACAGGGGTTAGGGAAAAACTGTTTTTT. It encodes CASSATGVREKLFF. The chain couples TRBV28 to TRBJ1-4; 8 bases are shared with TRBD1. The CDR3 extends over 14 amino acids. Trimming cost V 5 bases and J 8 bases; bases outside gene matches: 7. The germline CDR1 and CDR2 sequences are MDHEN and SYDVKM. Looking up the rest from reference TRBV28 and TRBJ1-4 gives the full variable domain: DVKVTQSSRYLVKRTGEKVFLECVQDMDHENMFWYRQDPGLGLRLIYFSYDVKMKEKGDIPEGYSVSREKKERFSLILESASTNQTSMYLCASSATGVREKLFFGSGTQLSVL.

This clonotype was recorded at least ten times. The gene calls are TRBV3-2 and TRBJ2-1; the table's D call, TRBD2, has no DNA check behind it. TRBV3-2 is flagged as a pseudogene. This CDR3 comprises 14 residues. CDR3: CASSQGDGNNEQFF. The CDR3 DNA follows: TGTGCCAGCAGCCAGGGAGATGGGAACAATGAGCAGTTCTTC.

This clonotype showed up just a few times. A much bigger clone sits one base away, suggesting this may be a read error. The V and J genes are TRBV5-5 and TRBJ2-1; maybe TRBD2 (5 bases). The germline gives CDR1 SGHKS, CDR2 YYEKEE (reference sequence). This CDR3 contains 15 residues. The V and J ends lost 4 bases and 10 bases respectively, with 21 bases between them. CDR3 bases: TGTGCCAGCAGCGGAACAATAGACGGGCGGAGGGAGCAGTTCTTC. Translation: CASSGTIDGRREQFF.

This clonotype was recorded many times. The CDR3: CASSPQGLGTKNIQYF. The CDR3 DNA sequence: TGTGCCAGCAGTCCACAGGGGTTAGGGACAAAAAACATTCAGTACTTC. The chain carries TRBV28 and TRBJ2-4; 7 bases align to TRBD1. V shed 5 bases, J shed 4 bases, and the junction held 11 bases outside the gene matches. This CDR3 is built from 16 residues. Germline CDR1 and CDR2: MDHEN and SYDVKM.

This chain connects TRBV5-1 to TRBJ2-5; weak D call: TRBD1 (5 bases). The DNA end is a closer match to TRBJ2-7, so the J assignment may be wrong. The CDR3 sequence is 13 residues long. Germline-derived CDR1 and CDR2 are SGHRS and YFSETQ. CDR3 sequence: CASSWVQGYEQYF. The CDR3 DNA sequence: TGCGCCAGCAGCTGGGTGCAGGGCTACGAGCAGTACTTC.

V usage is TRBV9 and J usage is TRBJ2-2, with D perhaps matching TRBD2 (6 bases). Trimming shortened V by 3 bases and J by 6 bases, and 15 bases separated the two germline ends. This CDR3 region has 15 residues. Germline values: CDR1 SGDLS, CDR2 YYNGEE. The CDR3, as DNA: TGTGCCAGCAGCGCGCGGGGAATCCGGCCCGGGGAGCTGTTTTTT. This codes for CASSARGIRPGELFF. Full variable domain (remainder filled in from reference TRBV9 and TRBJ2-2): DSGVTQTPKHLITATGQRVTLRCSPRSGDLSVYWYQQSLDQGLQFLIQYYNGEERAKGNILERFSAQQFPDLHSELNLSSLELGDSALYFCASSARGIRPGELFFGEGSRLTVL.

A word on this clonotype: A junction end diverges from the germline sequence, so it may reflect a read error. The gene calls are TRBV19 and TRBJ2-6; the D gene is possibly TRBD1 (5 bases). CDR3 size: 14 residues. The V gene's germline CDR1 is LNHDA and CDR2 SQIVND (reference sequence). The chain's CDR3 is CASFKSSGANVRTF. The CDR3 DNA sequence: TGTGCCAGTTTTAAATCGTCTGGGGCCAACGTCCGGACTTTC.

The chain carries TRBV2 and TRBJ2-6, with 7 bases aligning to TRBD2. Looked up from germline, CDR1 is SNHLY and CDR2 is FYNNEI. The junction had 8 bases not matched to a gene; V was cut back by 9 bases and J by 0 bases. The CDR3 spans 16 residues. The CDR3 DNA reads TGTGCCAGTACTAGCGACCCGGCCTCTGGGGCCAACGTCCTGACTTTC. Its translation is CASTSDPASGANVLTF.